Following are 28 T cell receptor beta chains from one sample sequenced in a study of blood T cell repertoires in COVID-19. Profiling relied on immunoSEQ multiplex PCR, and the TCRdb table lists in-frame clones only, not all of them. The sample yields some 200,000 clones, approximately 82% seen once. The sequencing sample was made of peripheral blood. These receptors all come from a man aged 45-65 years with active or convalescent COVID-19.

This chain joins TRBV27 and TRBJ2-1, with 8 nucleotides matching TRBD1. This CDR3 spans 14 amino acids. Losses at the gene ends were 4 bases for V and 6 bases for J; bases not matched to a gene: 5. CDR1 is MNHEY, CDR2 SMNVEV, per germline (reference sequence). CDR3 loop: CASSYRGDGNEQFF. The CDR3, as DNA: TGTGCCAGCAGTTACAGGGGGGACGGCAATGAGCAGTTCTTC.

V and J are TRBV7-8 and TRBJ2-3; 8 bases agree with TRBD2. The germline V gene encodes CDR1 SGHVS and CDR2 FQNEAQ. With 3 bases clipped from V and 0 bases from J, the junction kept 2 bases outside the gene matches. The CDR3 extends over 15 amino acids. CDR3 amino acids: CASSLQRGSTDTQYF. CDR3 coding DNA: TGTGCCAGCAGCTTGCAGCGGGGGAGCACAGATACGCAGTATTTT.

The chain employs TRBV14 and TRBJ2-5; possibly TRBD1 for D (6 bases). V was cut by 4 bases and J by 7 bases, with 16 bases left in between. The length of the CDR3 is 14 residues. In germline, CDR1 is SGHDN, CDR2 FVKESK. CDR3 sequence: CASSLQGIGGTQYF. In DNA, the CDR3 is TGTGCCAGCAGCCTACAGGGAATCGGAGGGACCCAGTACTTC.

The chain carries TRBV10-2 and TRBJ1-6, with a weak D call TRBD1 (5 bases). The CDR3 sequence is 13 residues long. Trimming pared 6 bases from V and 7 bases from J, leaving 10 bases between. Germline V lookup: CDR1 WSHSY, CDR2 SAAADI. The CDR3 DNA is TGCGCCAGCAGACCAGGGATCAATTCACCCCTCCACTTT. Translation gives CASRPGINSPLHF.

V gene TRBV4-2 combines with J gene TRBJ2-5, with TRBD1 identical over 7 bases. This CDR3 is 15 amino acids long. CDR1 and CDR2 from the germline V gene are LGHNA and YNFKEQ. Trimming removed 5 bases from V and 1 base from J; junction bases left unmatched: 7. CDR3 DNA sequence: TGTGCCAGCAGCACTCCCAGGGGGACCCAAGAGACCCAGTACTTC. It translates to CASSTPRGTQETQYF.

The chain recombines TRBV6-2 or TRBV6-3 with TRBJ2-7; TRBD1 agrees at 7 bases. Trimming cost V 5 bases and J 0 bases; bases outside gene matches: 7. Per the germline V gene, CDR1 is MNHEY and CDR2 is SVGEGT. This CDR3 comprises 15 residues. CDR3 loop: CASSNTGESSYEQYV. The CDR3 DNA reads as TGTGCCAGCAGTAATACAGGGGAAAGCTCCTACGAGCAGTACGTC.

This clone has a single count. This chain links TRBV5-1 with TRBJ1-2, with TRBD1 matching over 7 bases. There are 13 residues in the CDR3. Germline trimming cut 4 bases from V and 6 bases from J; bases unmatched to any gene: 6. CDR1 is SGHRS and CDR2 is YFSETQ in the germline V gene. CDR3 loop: CASSGTGANGYTF. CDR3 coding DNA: TGCGCCAGCAGCGGTACAGGGGCGAATGGCTACACCTTC.

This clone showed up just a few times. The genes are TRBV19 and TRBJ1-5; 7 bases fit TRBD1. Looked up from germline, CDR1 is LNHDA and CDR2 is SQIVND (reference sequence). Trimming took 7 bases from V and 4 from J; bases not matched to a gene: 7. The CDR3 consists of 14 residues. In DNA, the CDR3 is TGTGCCAGTATCTCCGGGACAGCTAATCAGCCCCAGCATTTT. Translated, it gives CASISGTANQPQHF.

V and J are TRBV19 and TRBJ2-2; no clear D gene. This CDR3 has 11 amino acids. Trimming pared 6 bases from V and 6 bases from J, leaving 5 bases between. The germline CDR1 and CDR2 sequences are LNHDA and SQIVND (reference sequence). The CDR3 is CASSFPGELFF. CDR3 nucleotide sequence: TGTGCCAGTAGCTTCCCCGGGGAGCTGTTTTTT.

CDR3 protein: CASSPRTGRDTQYF. The CDR3 DNA reads as TGTGCCAGCAGCCCCAGGACTGGCAGAGATACGCAGTATTTT. The gene calls are TRBV14 and TRBJ2-3; the D gene is possibly TRBD2 (5 bases). Between the trimmed V and J ends, which lost 4 bases and 5 bases, there was a span of 13 bases. Germline assignment: CDR1 SGHDN and CDR2 FVKESK. This CDR3 comprises 14 residues.

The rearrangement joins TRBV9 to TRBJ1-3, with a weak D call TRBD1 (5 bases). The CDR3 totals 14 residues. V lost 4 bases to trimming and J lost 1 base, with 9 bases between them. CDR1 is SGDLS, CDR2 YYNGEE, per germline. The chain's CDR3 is CASSPGVSGNTIYF. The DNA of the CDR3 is TGTGCCAGCAGCCCGGGGGTATCTGGAAACACCATATATTTT.

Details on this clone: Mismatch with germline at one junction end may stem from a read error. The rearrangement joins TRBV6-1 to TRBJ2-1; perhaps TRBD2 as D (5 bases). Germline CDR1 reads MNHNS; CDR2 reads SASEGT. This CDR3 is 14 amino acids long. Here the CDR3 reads CASREVTTLGEQFF. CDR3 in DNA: TGTGCCAGCAGGGAAGTGACTACCCTCGGGGAGCAGTTCTTC.

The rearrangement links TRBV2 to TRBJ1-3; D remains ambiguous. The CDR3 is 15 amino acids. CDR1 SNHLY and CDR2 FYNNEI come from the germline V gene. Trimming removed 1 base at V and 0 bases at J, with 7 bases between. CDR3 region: CASSEGRFSGNTIYF. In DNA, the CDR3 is TGTGCCAGCAGTGAAGGGAGGTTCTCTGGAAACACCATATATTTT.

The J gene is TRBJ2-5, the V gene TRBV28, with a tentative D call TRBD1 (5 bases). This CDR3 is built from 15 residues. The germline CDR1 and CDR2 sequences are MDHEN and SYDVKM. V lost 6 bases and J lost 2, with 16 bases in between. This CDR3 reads CASSPSGSAQETQYF. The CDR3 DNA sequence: TGTGCCAGCAGCCCTTCAGGGTCCGCTCAAGAGACCCAGTACTTC.

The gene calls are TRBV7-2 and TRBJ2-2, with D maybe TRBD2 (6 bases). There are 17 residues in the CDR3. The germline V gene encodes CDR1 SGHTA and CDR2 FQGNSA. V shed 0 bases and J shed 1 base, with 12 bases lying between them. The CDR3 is CASSLAAGPMNTGELFF. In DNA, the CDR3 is TGTGCCAGCAGCTTAGCGGCGGGACCGATGAACACCGGGGAGCTGTTTTTT.

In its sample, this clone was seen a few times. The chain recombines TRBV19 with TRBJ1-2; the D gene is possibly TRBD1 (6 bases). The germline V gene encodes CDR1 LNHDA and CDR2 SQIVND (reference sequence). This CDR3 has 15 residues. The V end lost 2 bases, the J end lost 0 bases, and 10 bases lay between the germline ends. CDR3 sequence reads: CASSIQGIANYGYTF. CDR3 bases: TGTGCCAGTAGTATACAGGGGATAGCTAACTATGGCTACACCTTC.

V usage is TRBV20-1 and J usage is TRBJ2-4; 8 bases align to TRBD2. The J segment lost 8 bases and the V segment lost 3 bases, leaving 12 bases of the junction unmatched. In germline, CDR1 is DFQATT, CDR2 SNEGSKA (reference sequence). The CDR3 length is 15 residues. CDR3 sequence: CSASSKSGSWDIQYF. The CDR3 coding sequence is TGCAGTGCTAGTTCAAAAAGCGGGAGTTGGGACATTCAGTACTTC.

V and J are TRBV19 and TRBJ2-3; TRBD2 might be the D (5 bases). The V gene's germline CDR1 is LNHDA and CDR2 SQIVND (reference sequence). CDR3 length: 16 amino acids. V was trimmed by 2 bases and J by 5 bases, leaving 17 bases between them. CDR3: CASSIFPGSPEDTQYF. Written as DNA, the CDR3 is TGTGCCAGTAGTATATTCCCGGGGTCACCAGAAGATACGCAGTATTTT.

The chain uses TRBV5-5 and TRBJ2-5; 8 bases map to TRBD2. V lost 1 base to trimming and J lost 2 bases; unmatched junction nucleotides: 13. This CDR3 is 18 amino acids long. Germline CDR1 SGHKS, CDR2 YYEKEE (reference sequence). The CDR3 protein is CASSLSPAWVAGQETQYF. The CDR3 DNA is TGTGCCAGCAGCTTGAGTCCCGCGTGGGTAGCGGGGCAAGAGACCCAGTACTTC. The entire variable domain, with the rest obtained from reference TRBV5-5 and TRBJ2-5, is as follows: DAGVTQSPTHLIKTRGQQVTLRCSPISGHKSVSWYQQVLGQGPQFIFQYYEKEERGRGNFPDRFSARQFPNYSSELNVNALLLGDSALYLCASSLSPAWVAGQETQYFGPGTRLLVL.

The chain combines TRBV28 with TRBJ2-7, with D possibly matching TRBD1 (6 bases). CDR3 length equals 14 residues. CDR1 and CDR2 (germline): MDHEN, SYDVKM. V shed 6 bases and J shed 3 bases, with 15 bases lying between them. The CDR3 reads CASSDGQTIYEQYF. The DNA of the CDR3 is TGTGCCAGCAGCGACGGACAGACCATCTACGAGCAGTACTTC. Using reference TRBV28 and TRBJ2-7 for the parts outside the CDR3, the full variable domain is DVKVTQSSRYLVKRTGEKVFLECVQDMDHENMFWYRQDPGLGLRLIYFSYDVKMKEKGDIPEGYSVSREKKERFSLILESASTNQTSMYLCASSDGQTIYEQYFGPGTRLTVT.

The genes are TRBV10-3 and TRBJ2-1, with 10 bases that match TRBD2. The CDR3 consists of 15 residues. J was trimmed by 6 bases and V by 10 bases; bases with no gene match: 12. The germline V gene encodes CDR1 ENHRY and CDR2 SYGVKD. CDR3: CATLRTSGVGNEQFF. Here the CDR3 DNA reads TGTGCCACCTTAAGGACTAGCGGAGTGGGCAATGAGCAGTTCTTC.

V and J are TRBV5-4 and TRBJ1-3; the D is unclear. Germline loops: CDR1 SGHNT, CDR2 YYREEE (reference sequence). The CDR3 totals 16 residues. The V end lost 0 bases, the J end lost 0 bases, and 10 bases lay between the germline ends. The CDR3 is CASSLGQAGSGNTIYF. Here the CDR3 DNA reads TGTGCCAGCAGCTTGGGTCAGGCGGGCTCTGGAAACACCATATATTTT.

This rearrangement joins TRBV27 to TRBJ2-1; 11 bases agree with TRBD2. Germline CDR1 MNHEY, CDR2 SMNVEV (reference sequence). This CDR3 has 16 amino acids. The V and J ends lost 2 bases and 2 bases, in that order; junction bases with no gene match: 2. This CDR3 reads CASSLLTSGTYNEQFF. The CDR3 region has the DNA TGTGCCAGCAGTTTACTGACTAGCGGGACCTACAATGAGCAGTTCTTC.

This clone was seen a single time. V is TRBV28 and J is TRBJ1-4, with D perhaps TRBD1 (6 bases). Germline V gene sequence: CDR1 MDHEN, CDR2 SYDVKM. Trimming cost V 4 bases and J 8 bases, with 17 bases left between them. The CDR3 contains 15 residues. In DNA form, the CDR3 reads TGTGCCAGCAGTTCCCCCGGGGGGGGCAGCGAAAAACTGTTTTTT. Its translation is CASSSPGGGSEKLFF.

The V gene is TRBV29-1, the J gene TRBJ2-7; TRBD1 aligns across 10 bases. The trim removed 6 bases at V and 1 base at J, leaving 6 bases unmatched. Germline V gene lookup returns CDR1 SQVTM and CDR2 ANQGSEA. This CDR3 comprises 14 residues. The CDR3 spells CSVRGQGTSYEQYF. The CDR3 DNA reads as TGCAGCGTGAGGGGACAGGGGACTTCCTACGAGCAGTACTTC.

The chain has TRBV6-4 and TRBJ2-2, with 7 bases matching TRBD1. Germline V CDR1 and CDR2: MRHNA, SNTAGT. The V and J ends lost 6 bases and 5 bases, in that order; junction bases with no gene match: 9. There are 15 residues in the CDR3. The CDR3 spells CASSRTGIGTGELFF. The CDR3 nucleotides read TGTGCCAGCAGCCGGACAGGCATTGGGACCGGGGAGCTGTTTTTT.

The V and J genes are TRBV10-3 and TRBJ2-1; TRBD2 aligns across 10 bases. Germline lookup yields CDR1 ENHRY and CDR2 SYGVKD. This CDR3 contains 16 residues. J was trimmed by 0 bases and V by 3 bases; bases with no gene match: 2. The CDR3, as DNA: TGTGCCATCAGTGACGGACTAGCGGTCTCCTACAATGAGCAGTTCTTC. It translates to CAISDGLAVSYNEQFF.

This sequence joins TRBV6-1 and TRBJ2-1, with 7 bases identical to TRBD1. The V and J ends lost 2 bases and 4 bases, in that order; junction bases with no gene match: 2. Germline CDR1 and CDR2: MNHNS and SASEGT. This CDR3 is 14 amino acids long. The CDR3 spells CASSENRGYNEQFF. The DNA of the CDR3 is TGTGCCAGCAGTGAAAACAGGGGATACAATGAGCAGTTCTTC.